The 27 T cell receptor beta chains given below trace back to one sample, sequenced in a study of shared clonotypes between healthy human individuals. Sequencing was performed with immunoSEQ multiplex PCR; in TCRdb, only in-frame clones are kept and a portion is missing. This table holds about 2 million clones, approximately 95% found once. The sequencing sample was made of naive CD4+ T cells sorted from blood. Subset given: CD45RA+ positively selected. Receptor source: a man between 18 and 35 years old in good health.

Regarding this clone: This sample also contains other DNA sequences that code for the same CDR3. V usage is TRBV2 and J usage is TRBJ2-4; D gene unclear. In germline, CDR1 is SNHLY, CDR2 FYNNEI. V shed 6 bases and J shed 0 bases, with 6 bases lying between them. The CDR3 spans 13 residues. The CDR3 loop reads CASRGLAKNIQYF. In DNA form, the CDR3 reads TGTGCCAGCAGGGGCCTAGCCAAAAACATTCAGTACTTC.

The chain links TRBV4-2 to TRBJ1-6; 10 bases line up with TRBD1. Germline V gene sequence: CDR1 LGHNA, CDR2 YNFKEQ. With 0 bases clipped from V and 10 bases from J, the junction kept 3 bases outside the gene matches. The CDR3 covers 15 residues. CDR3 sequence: CASSQETGGTSPLHF. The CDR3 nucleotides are TGTGCCAGCAGCCAAGAGACAGGGGGCACATCACCCCTCCACTTT.

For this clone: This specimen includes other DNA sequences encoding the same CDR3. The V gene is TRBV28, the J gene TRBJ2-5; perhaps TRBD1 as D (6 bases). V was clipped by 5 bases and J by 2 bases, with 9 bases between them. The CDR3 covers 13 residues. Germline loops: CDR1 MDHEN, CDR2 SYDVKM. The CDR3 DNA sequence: TGTGCCAGCAGTAGGACAGTACAAGAGACCCAGTACTTC. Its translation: CASSRTVQETQYF.

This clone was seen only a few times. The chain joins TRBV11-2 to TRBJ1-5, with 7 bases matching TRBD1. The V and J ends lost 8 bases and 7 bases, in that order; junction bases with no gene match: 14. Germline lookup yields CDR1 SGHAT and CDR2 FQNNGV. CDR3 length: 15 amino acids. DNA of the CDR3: TGTGCCAGCGGCGTTGGAGGGGGCGCACGACAGCCCCAGCATTTT. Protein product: CASGVGGGARQPQHF.

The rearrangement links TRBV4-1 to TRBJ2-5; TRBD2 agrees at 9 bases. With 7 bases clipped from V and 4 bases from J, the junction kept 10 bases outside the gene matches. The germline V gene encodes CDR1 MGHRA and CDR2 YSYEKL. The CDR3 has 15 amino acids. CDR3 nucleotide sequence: TGCGCCAGCACCCTAAGCGGGAGGTCATTAGAGACCCAGTACTTC. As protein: CASTLSGRSLETQYF.

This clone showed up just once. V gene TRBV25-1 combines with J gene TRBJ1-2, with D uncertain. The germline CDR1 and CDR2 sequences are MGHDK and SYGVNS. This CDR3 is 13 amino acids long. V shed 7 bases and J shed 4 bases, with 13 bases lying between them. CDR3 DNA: TGTGCCAGCATGTCGGACCGCAGCTATGGCTACACCTTC. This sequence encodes CASMSDRSYGYTF.

CDR3 bases: TGTGCCAGCAGTTACGGCGGGAGATTCCCAGATACGCAGTATTTT. Protein: CASSYGGRFPDTQYF. This chain joins TRBV6-5 and TRBJ2-3; 7 bases are shared with TRBD2. This CDR3 has 15 amino acids. The germline V gene has CDR1 MNHEY and CDR2 SVGAGI. The V gene end was trimmed by 2 bases and the J gene end by 4 bases; junction bases not matched to a gene: 6.

The CDR3 spells CAINLGATNEKLFF. The CDR3 DNA is TGTGCCATCAATTTGGGCGCAACTAATGAAAAACTGTTTTTT. V gene TRBV7-9 combines with J gene TRBJ1-4; D unresolved. The CDR3 length is 14 residues. CDR1 is SEHNR, CDR2 FQNEAQ, per germline (reference sequence). Trimming cost V 10 bases and J 0 bases, with 12 bases left between them.

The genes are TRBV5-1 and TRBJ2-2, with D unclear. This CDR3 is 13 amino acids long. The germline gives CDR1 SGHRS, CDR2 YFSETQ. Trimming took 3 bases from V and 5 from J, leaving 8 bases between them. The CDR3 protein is CASSSDLTGELFF. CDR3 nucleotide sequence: TGCGCCAGCAGCTCCGACCTAACCGGGGAGCTGTTTTTT.

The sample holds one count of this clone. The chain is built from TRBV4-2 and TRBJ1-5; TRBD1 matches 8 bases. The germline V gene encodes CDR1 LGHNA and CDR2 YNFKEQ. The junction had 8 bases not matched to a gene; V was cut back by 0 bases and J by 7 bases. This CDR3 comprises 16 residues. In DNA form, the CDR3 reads TGTGCCAGCAGCCAAGATTTACAGGGGGGGGCACAGCCCCAGCATTTT. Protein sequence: CASSQDLQGGAQPQHF.

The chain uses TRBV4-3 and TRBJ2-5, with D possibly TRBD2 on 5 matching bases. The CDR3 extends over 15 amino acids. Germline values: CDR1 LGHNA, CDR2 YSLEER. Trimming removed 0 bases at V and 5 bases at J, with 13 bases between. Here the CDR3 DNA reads TGCGCCAGCAGCCAAGATCAGAGGGCCGAGGAGACCCAGTACTTC. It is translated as CASSQDQRAEETQYF.

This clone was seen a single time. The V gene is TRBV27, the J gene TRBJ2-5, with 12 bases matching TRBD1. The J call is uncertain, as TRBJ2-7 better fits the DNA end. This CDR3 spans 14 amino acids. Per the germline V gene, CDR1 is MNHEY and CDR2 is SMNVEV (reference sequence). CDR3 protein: CASSPRDRGPEQYF. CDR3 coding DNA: TGTGCCAGCAGTCCGCGGGACAGGGGGCCCGAGCAGTACTTC.

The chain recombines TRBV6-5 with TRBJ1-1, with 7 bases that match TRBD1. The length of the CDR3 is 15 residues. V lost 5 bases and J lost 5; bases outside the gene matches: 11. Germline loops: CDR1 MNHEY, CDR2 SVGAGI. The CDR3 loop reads CASSNTGVQATEAFF. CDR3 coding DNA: TGTGCCAGCAGTAACACAGGGGTTCAGGCAACTGAAGCTTTCTTT.

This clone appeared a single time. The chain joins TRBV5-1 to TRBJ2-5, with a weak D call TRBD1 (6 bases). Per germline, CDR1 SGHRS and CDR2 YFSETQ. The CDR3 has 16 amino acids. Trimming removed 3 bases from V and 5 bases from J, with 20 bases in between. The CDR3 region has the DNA TGCGCCAGCAGCTCTCGGCCAGTGCAGGGGTGGGAGACCCAGTACTTC. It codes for CASSSRPVQGWETQYF.

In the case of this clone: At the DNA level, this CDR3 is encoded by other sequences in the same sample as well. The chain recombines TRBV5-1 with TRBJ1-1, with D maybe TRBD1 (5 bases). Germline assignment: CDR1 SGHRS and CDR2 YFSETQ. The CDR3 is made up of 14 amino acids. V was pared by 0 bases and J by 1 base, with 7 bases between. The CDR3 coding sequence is TGCGCCAGCAGCTTGGTTACAGGGAACACTGAAGCTTTCTTT. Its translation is CASSLVTGNTEAFF.

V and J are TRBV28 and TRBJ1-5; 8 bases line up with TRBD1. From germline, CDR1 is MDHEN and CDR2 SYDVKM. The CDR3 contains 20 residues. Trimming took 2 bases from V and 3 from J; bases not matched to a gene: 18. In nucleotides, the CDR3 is TGTGCCAGCAGTTTAAGGAAAATGCGCCGCAGGGACAGGCCCAATCAGCCCCAGCATTTT. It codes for CASSLRKMRRRDRPNQPQHF.

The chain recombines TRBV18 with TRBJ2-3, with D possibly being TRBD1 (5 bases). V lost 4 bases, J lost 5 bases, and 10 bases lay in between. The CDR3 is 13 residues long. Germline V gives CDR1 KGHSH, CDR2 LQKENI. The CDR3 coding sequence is TGTGCCAGCTCACAATATCAGGGAGATACGCAGTATTTT. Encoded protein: CASSQYQGDTQYF.

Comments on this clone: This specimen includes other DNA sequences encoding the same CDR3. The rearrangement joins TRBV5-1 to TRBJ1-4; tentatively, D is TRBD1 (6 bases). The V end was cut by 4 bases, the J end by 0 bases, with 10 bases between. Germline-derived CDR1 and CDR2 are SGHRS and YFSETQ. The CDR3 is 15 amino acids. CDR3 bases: TGCGCCAGCAGCCCAGGGACAACAACTAATGAAAAACTGTTTTTT. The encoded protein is CASSPGTTTNEKLFF.

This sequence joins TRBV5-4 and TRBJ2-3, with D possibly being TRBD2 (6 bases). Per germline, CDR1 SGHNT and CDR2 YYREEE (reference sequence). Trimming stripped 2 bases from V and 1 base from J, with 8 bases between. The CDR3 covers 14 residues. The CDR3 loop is CASSLSSGTDTQYF. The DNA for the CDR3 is TGTGCCAGCAGCTTATCTAGCGGCACAGATACGCAGTATTTT.

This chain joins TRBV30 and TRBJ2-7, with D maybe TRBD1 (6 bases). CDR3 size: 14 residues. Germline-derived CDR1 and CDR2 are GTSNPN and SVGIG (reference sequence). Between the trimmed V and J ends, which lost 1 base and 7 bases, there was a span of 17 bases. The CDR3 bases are TGTGCCTGGAGTGGCCTCTTGGGGGCTGGGGAGCAGTACTTC. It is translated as CAWSGLLGAGEQYF.

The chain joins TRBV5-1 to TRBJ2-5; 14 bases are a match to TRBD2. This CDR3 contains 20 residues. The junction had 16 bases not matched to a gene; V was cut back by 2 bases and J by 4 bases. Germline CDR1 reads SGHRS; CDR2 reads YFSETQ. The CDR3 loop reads CASSLSPGLAGVVTGETQYF. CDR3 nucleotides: TGCGCCAGCAGCTTATCCCCGGGACTAGCGGGAGTAGTGACCGGAGAGACCCAGTACTTC.

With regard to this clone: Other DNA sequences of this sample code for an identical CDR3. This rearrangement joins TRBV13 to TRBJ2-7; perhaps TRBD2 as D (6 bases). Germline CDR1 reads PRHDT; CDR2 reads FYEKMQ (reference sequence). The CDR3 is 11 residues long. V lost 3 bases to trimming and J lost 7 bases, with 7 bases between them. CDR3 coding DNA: TGTGCCAGCAGCTTGCGGGGAGAGCAGTACTTC. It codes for CASSLRGEQYF.

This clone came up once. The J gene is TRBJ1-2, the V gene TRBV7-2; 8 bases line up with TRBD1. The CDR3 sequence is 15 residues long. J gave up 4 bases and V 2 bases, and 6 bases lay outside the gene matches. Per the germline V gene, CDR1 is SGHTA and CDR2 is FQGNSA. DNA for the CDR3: TGTGCCAGCAGCTTAATCGGGACAGGAATCTATGGCTACACCTTC. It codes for CASSLIGTGIYGYTF.

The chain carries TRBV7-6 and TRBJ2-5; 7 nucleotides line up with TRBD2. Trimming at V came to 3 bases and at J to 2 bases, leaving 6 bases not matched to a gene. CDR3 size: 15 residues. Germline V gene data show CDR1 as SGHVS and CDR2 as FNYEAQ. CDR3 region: CASSFSGTTQETQYF. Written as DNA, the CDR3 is TGTGCCAGCAGCTTTTCCGGGACTACTCAAGAGACCCAGTACTTC.

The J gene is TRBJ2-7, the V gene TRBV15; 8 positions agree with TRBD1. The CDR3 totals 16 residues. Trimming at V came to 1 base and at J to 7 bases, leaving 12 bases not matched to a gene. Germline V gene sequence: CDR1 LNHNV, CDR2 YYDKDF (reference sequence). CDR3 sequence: CATSRAGQGTPPEQYF. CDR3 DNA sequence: TGTGCCACCAGCAGAGCCGGACAGGGTACTCCGCCTGAGCAGTACTTC.

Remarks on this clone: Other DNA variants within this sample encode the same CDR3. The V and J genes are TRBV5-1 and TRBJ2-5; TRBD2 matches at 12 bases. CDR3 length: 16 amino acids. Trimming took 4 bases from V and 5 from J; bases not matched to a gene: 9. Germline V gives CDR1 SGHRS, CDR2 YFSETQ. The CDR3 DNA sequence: TGCGCCAGCAGCCTGCCCGGACTAGCGGGACGGGAGACCCAGTACTTC. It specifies CASSLPGLAGRETQYF.

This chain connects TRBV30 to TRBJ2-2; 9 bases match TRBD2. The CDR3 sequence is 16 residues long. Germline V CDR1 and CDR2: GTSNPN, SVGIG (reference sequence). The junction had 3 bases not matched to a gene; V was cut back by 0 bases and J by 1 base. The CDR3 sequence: CAWSVFSGRNTGELFF. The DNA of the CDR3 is TGTGCCTGGAGTGTGTTTAGCGGGAGGAACACCGGGGAGCTGTTTTTT.